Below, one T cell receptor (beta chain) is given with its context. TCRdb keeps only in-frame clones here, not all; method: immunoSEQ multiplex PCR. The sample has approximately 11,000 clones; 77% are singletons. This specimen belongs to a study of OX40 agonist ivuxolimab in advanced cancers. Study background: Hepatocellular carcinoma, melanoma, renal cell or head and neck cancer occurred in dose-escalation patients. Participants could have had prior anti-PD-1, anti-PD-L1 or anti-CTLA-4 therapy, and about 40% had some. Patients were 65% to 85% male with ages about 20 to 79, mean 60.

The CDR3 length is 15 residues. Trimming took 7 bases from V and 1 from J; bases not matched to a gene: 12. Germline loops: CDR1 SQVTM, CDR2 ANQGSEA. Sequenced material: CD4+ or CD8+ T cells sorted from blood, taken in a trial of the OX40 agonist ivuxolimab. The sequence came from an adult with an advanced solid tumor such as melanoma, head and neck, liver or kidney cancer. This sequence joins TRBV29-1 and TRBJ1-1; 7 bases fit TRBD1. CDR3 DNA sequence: TGCAGCGCCCGGACAGGAGAACTCGGGAACACTGAAGCTTTCTTT. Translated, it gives CSARTGELGNTEAFF.